These 31 T cell receptor beta chains share one sample of origin, sequenced in a study of cytomegalovirus exposure and HLA in healthy donors. Primers: 60 Vbeta forward and 13 Jbeta reverse. Only in-frame clones appear in the TCRdb table, and some are missing; sequencing was by immunoSEQ multiplex PCR. The table lists under 250,000 clones, about 85% of them singletons. The sequenced material came from PBMCs. The receptor set was obtained from a girl aged 2 to 10 in good health and CMV-seronegative.

The V and J genes are TRBV2 and TRBJ1-1; D unclear. Trimming cost V 4 bases and J 10 bases, with 7 bases left between them. Germline V gene lookup returns CDR1 SNHLY and CDR2 FYNNEI. The CDR3 is 10 residues long. This CDR3 reads CASSGRGAFF. The CDR3 DNA follows: TGTGCCAGCAGTGGGCGGGGAGCTTTCTTT.

This chain uses TRBV28 with TRBJ1-2, with 8 bases lining up with TRBD1. Germline lookup yields CDR1 MDHEN and CDR2 SYDVKM. J lost 6 bases, V lost 5 bases, and 11 bases had no gene match. The CDR3 is made up of 15 amino acids. In nucleotides, the CDR3 is TGTGCCAGCAGTGCCAACCTGGACAGGGCGAATGGCTACACCTTC. Translated: CASSANLDRANGYTF.

The chain is built from TRBV7-9 and TRBJ2-7, with 9 nucleotides matching TRBD1. CDR3 length equals 16 residues. Germline lookup yields CDR1 SEHNR and CDR2 FQNEAQ (reference sequence). V was pared by 4 bases and J by 3 bases, with 10 bases of the junction left unmatched. The CDR3 nucleotides read TGTGCCAGCAGCTATACCGGGACAGGGAAAGACTACGAGCAGTACTTC. Amino acids: CASSYTGTGKDYEQYF.

This clone was seen just once. The chain is built from TRBV2 and TRBJ1-1; 10 bases align to TRBD1. With 4 bases clipped from V and 4 bases from J, the junction kept 3 bases outside the gene matches. The CDR3 runs 14 residues. CDR1 and CDR2 from the germline V gene are SNHLY and FYNNEI. CDR3 nucleotide sequence: TGTGCCAGCAGTGGGGACAGGGGAGGCACTGAAGCTTTCTTT. This translates into CASSGDRGGTEAFF.

This chain joins TRBV7-5 and TRBJ2-1; TRBD2 is the table's D call and was not checked against the DNA. TRBV7-5 is a pseudogene locus. The CDR3 runs to 16 residues. The CDR3 sequence is CVRSLAHPSSYNEQFF. The CDR3 nucleotides read TGTGTCAGAAGCTTAGCCCACCCGAGCTCCTACAATGAGCAGTTCTTC.

This chain links TRBV6-6 with TRBJ1-1; D perhaps matches TRBD1 (6 bases). Germline V gives CDR1 MNHNY, CDR2 SVGAGI (reference sequence). V dropped 7 bases and J dropped 4 bases, with 19 bases sitting between them. The CDR3 covers 15 residues. The CDR3 protein is CASTPGQNWGTEAFF. The CDR3 nucleotides are TGTGCCAGCACCCCCGGACAGAACTGGGGCACTGAAGCTTTCTTT.

V is TRBV7-2 and J is TRBJ2-7; D uncertain. The germline CDR1 and CDR2 sequences are SGHTA and FQGNSA. The CDR3 is made up of 16 amino acids. V gave up 5 bases and J gave up 0 bases, with 17 bases separating them. The CDR3 here is CASSPTPSTGSYEQYF. The CDR3 bases are TGTGCCAGCAGCCCAACCCCTAGTACGGGCTCCTACGAGCAGTACTTC.

The table lists this clone with a count of one. The chain uses TRBV18 and TRBJ2-2, with D possibly matching TRBD2 (6 bases). The CDR3 extends over 17 amino acids. CDR1 is KGHSH, CDR2 LQKENI, per germline. V shed 0 bases and J shed 1 base, with 12 bases lying between them. CDR3 protein: CASSPPGLAQNTGELFF. The CDR3 nucleotides read TGTGCCAGCTCACCACCGGGTCTAGCGCAGAACACCGGGGAGCTGTTTTTT.

This chain connects TRBV4-1 to TRBJ2-1, with TRBD2 identical over 10 bases. After removal of 1 base from V and 1 base from J, the junction contained 10 bases not matched to a gene. The CDR3 spans 19 residues. The germline gives CDR1 MGHRA, CDR2 YSYEKL. The CDR3 DNA follows: TGCGCCAGCAGCCAAGGATCTAGCGGGAGTTACCTATCCTACAATGAGCAGTTCTTC. Its translation is CASSQGSSGSYLSYNEQFF.

The chain links TRBV10-3 to TRBJ2-7; TRBD2 agrees at 10 bases. The CDR3 length is 15 residues. Germline V CDR1 and CDR2: ENHRY, SYGVKD. With 3 bases clipped from V and 3 bases from J, the junction kept 5 bases outside the gene matches. CDR3 sequence: CAISEGASGGYEQYF. Written as DNA, the CDR3 is TGTGCCATCAGTGAAGGGGCTAGCGGGGGCTACGAGCAGTACTTC.

CDR3 loop: CASSRQGEGNTIYF. As DNA, the CDR3 is TGTGCCAGCAGTCGACAGGGGGAAGGAAACACCATATATTTT. The chain combines TRBV6-5 with TRBJ1-3; the match to TRBD1 covers 9 bases. The V gene end was trimmed by 5 bases and the J gene end by 4 bases; junction bases not matched to a gene: 3. The CDR3 extends over 14 amino acids. The germline V gene has CDR1 MNHEY and CDR2 SVGAGI.

This sequence joins TRBV25-1 and TRBJ1-6; the D is unclear. This CDR3 has 13 amino acids. CDR1 is MGHDK, CDR2 SYGVNS, per germline. Trimming removed 2 bases at V and 7 bases at J, with 6 bases between. CDR3 coding DNA: TGTGCCAGCAGTGAAAACGGGAATTCACCCCTCCACTTT. Its protein product is CASSENGNSPLHF.

J is TRBJ2-3 and V is TRBV29-1, with 10 positions matching TRBD2. Germline assignment: CDR1 SQVTM and CDR2 ANQGSEA. V trimming: 7 bases; J trimming: 11 bases; junction bases outside the gene matches: 9. CDR3 size: 12 residues. The CDR3 here is CSALILAGVQYF. The CDR3 DNA follows: TGCAGCGCCCTAATTCTAGCGGGGGTGCAGTATTTT.

A few counts support this clone. The rearrangement links TRBV6-5 to TRBJ1-1, with D hard to call. CDR3 length equals 15 residues. CDR1 MNHEY and CDR2 SVGAGI come from the germline V gene. The V gene lost 2 bases and the J gene lost 0 bases, with 10 bases spanning the gap. CDR3 region: CASSYREAMNTEAFF. CDR3 DNA sequence: TGTGCCAGCAGTTACAGGGAGGCCATGAACACTGAAGCTTTCTTT.

The CDR3 loop is CASSPGQNTEAFF. CDR3 coding DNA: TGCGCCAGCAGCCCGGGACAGAACACTGAAGCTTTCTTT. The chain joins TRBV5-1 to TRBJ1-1; tentative D call: TRBD1 (6 bases). The germline V gene has CDR1 SGHRS and CDR2 YFSETQ. V was trimmed by 4 bases and J by 1 base, leaving 8 bases between them. This CDR3 is built from 13 residues.

The gene calls are TRBV2 and TRBJ1-5; 9 bases fit TRBD1. Germline lookup yields CDR1 SNHLY and CDR2 FYNNEI. V dropped 8 bases and J dropped 5; count of bases not matched to a gene: 7. There are 14 residues in the CDR3. The CDR3 here is CASRTGDIYQPQHF. As DNA, the CDR3 is TGTGCCAGCCGGACAGGGGATATTTATCAGCCCCAGCATTTT. Together with reference TRBV2 and TRBJ1-5, the CDR3 gives the full variable domain: EPEVTQTPSHQVTQMGQEVILRCVPISNHLYFYWYRQILGQKVEFLVSFYNNEISEKSEIFDDQFSVERPDGSNFTLKIRSTKLEDSAMYFCASRTGDIYQPQHFGDGTRLSIL.

The rearrangement joins TRBV6-4 to TRBJ2-3, with D maybe TRBD2 (6 bases). The CDR3 runs 13 residues. Germline CDR1 is MRHNA and CDR2 is SNTAGT. The V gene lost 6 bases and the J gene lost 3 bases, with 10 bases spanning the gap. In DNA, the CDR3 is TGTGCCAGCAGCACCGGGAGAACAGATACGCAGTATTTT. Translated, it gives CASSTGRTDTQYF.

The chain has TRBV29-1 and TRBJ1-1, with D possibly TRBD1 on 6 matching bases. V was clipped by 4 bases and J by 8 bases, with 8 bases between them. Germline values: CDR1 SQVTM, CDR2 ANQGSEA. This CDR3 spans 10 amino acids. The CDR3 is CSVGGGEAFF. The CDR3 DNA reads as TGCAGCGTTGGCGGGGGCGAAGCTTTCTTT.

The chain recombines TRBV1 with TRBJ2-2; the table names TRBD2, a call not compared with the DNA. TRBV1 constitutes a pseudogene. This CDR3 region has 19 residues. The CDR3 coding sequence is TGCACCAGCAGCCAAGACCATACTAGCGGGGGGAAAAACACCGGGGAGCTGTTTTTT. This translates into CTSSQDHTSGGKNTGELFF.

This clone was seen a handful of times. The genes are TRBV5-1 and TRBJ1-4; the match to TRBD1 covers 10 bases. The V gene's germline CDR1 is SGHRS and CDR2 YFSETQ. The CDR3 has 17 residues. V shed 2 bases and J 10 bases; nucleotides not matched to a gene: 14. The CDR3 is CASSFRVSGTGEVKLFF. In DNA, the CDR3 is TGCGCCAGCAGCTTTCGGGTCTCCGGGACAGGGGAGGTAAAACTGTTTTTT.

The V and J genes are TRBV18 and TRBJ2-2; 9 bases are a match to TRBD1. The V and J ends lost 3 bases and 5 bases, in that order; junction bases with no gene match: 10. The germline V gene encodes CDR1 KGHSH and CDR2 LQKENI. The CDR3 covers 17 residues. The CDR3 DNA reads TGTGCCAGCTCACCTCAAACAGGGGGCGCCGGGACCGGGGAGCTGTTTTTT. Translating gives CASSPQTGGAGTGELFF.

The chain combines TRBV28 with TRBJ1-5; 8 nucleotides match TRBD1. Germline V gene data show CDR1 as MDHEN and CDR2 as SYDVKM. Trimming took 6 bases from V and 3 from J; bases not matched to a gene: 7. This CDR3 is 15 amino acids long. This chain's CDR3 is CASRSKTGVNQPQHF. CDR3 nucleotides: TGTGCCAGCAGATCGAAGACAGGGGTCAATCAGCCCCAGCATTTT.

The genes are TRBV6-5 and TRBJ1-1; D is possibly TRBD1 (6 bases). Per the germline V gene, CDR1 is MNHEY and CDR2 is SVGAGI. The CDR3 runs to 14 residues. V was trimmed by 7 bases and J by 6 bases, leaving 18 bases between them. In nucleotides, the CDR3 is TGTGCCAGCATCTCTCAGACAGGATCGTCTGAAGCTTTCTTT. Translation: CASISQTGSSEAFF.

The rearrangement uses TRBV10-2 and TRBJ2-1; tentatively, D is TRBD2 (5 bases). V was pared by 1 base and J by 8 bases, with 21 bases between. CDR1 and CDR2 (germline): WSHSY, SAAADI. This CDR3 contains 17 residues. CDR3 sequence reads: CASSEFRRDGEWDEQFF. In DNA form, the CDR3 reads TGCGCCAGCAGTGAGTTTCGCCGTGATGGGGAGTGGGATGAGCAGTTCTTC.

The V call is TRBV27, the J call TRBJ2-1; unclear D gene. The V gene's germline CDR1 is MNHEY and CDR2 SMNVEV (reference sequence). With 5 bases removed from V and 6 bases from J, the gap between germline ends came to 11 bases. The CDR3 is 13 amino acids. The CDR3, as DNA: TGTGCCAGCAGTCCTCTTTCCCCCAATGAGCAGTTCTTC. It is translated as CASSPLSPNEQFF.

The chain combines TRBV6-1 with TRBJ1-2; maybe TRBD1 (5 bases). CDR3 length: 13 amino acids. CDR1 is MNHNS, CDR2 SASEGT, per germline. The germline V and J ends were trimmed by 3 bases and 5 bases, with 10 bases remaining between them. Here the CDR3 DNA reads TGTGCCAGCAGTGAGCAGGGAGGGTATGGCTACACCTTC. Encoded protein: CASSEQGGYGYTF.

J is TRBJ2-3 and V is TRBV4-1; 7 nucleotides agree with TRBD1. The CDR3 runs 15 residues. The germline V gene has CDR1 MGHRA and CDR2 YSYEKL. Trimming took 1 base from V and 2 from J; bases not matched to a gene: 3. The CDR3: CASSQGGGLTDTQYF. The CDR3 coding sequence is TGCGCCAGCAGCCAAGGAGGGGGCCTCACAGATACGCAGTATTTT.

The genes are TRBV4-1 and TRBJ1-5; 8 positions agree with TRBD1. J was trimmed by 3 bases and V by 3 bases; bases with no gene match: 4. The CDR3 is 15 amino acids. Germline V CDR1 and CDR2: MGHRA, YSYEKL. The CDR3 spells CASSHYRGDNQPQHF. In DNA form, the CDR3 reads TGCGCCAGCAGCCACTACAGGGGGGACAATCAGCCCCAGCATTTT.

This clone was picked up a small number of times. The chain recombines TRBV25-1 with TRBJ1-1; D not certain. Per the germline V gene, CDR1 is MGHDK and CDR2 is SYGVNS. The CDR3 is 12 residues long. V lost 3 bases and J lost 2, with 4 bases in between. Here the CDR3 reads CASSDSNTEAFF. The CDR3 DNA reads as TGTGCCAGCAGTGATTCAAACACTGAAGCTTTCTTT.

The chain couples TRBV19 to TRBJ2-3; TRBD2 might be the D (6 bases). This CDR3 is 15 amino acids long. Germline V gene data show CDR1 as LNHDA and CDR2 as SQIVND (reference sequence). V gave up 5 bases and J gave up 6 bases, with 18 bases separating them. The CDR3 sequence: CASSVRLVGEDTQYF. The CDR3 DNA reads TGTGCCAGTAGTGTAAGACTAGTGGGGGAGGATACGCAGTATTTT.

This sequence joins TRBV7-9 and TRBJ1-4, with 10 bases that match TRBD1. This CDR3 has 14 residues. Germline lookup yields CDR1 SEHNR and CDR2 FQNEAQ (reference sequence). V was clipped by 8 bases and J by 5 bases; unmatched bases: 5. CDR3 sequence (DNA): TGTGCCAGCCGTCTGGGACAGGGGAATGAAAAACTGTTTTTT. This encodes CASRLGQGNEKLFF.